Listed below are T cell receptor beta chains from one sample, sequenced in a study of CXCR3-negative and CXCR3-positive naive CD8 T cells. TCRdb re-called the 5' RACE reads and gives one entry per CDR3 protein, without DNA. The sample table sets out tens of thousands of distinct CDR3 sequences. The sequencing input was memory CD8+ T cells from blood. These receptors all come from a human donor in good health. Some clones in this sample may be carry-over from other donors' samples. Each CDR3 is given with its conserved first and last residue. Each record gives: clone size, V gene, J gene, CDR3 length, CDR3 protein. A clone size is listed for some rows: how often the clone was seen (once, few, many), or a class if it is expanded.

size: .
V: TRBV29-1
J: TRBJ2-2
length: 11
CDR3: CSVEFSGELFF

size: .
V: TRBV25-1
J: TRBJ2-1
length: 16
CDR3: CASSQIAVNSYNEQFF

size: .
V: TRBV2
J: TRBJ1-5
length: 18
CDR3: CASSEDPTGANSNQPQHF

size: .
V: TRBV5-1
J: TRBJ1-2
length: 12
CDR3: CASTAGAYGYTF

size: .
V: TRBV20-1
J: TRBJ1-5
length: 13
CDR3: CSAIRGSGQPQHF

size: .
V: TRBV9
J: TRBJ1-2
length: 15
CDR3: CASSPEMDYLGGYTF

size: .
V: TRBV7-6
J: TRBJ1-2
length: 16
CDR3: CASSLVQGEDNYGYTF

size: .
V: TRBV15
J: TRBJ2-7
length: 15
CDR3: CATSRVFDGSYEQYF

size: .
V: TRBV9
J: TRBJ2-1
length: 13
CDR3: CASSVGGGNEQFF

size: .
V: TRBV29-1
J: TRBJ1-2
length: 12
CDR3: CSVLGQGWGYTF

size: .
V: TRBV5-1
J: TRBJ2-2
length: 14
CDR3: CASQTSGNTGELFF

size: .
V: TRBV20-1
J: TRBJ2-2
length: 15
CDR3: CSAREPRYLAGELFF

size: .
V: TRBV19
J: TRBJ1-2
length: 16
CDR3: CASTDRSGRGAYGYTF

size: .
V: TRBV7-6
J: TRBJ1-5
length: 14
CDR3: CASSFSGYNQPQHF

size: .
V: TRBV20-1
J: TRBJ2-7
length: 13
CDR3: CSAWGDSAGEQYF

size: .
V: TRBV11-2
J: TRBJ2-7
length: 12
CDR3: CASSYDRDEQYF

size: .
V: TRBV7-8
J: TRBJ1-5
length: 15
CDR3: CASSLAQVGNQPQHF

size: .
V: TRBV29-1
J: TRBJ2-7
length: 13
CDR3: CSVVGDSQNEQYF

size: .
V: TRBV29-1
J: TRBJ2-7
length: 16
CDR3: CSVEEGDPLTSYEQYF

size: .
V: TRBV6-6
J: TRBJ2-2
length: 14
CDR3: CASRTDSYTGELFF

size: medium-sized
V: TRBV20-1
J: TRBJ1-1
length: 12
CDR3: CSASLGDTEAFF

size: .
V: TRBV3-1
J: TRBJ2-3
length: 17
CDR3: CASSLAETFDLIYTQYF

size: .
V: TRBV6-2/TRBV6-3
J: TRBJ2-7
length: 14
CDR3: CASSYPGRLYEQYF

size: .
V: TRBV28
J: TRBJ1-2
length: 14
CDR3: CASSSGGIVYGYTF

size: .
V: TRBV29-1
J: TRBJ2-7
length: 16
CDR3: CSVEGLRDREIYEQYF

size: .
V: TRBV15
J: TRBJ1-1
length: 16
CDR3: CATSRDLQGLNTEAFF

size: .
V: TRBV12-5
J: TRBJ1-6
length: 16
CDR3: CASGTPQGGDNSPLHF

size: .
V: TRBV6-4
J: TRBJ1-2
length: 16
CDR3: CASSDSAGQGTNGYTF

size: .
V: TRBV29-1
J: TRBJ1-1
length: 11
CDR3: CSVEAGTEAFF

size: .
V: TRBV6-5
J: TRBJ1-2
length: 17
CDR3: CASSYALRTGGGDGYTF

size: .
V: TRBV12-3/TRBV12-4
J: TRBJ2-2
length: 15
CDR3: CASSFQGNGQRELFF

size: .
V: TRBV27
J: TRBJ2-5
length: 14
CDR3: CASSLSYSQETQYF

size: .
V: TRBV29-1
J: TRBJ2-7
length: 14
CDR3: CSVVSQGRSYEQYF

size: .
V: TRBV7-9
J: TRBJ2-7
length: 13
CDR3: CASTSGPSYEQYF

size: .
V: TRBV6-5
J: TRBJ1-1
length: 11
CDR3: CASRLWDEAFF

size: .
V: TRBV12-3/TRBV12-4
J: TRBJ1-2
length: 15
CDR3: CASSPPGQGIYGYTF

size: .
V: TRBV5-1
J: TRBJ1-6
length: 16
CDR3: CASSLRYRDNNSPLHF

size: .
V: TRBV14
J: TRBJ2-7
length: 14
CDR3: CASSPFGGGYEQYF

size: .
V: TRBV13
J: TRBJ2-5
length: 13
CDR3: CASSPGTEETQYF

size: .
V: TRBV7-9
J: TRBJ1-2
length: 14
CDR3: CASSLSWTGDGYTF

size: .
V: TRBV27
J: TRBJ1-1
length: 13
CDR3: CASSSQGRTEAFF

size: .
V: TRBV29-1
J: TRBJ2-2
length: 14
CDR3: CSVAGQGGTGELFF

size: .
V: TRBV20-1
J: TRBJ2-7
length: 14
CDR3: CSARGASGVYEQYF

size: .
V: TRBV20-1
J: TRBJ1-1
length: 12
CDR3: CSAQRGDTEAFF

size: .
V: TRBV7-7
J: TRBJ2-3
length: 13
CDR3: CASSPGLSDTQYF

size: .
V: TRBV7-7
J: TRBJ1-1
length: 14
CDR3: CASSRRDRNTEAFF

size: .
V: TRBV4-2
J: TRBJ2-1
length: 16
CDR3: CASQLLGTGVYNEQFF

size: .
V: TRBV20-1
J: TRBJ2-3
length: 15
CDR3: CSASWAGGPTDTQYF

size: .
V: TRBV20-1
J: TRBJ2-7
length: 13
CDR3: CSARVQGSYEQYF

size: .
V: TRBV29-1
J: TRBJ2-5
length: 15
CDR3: CSVETLGDIQETQYF

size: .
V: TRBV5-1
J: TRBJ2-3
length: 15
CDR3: CASSSSVESTDTQYF

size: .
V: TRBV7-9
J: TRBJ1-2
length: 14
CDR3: CASTSPTALLGYTF

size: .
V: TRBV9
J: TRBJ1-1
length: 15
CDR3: CASSVEGLMNTEAFF